Included here is one T cell receptor (beta chain) sequence, with context. What it binds is unknown. These data are taken from a study of shared clonotypes between healthy human individuals. For the study at large: Donors consisted of a couple of women and a few men between 18 and 49.

Study-level points and caveats: Only blood was sampled, and tissue TCR repertoires likely differ from blood ones.

The ends lost 0 bases at V and 1 base at J; junction bases unmatched: 4. Germline V gives CDR1 LNHNV, CDR2 YYDKDF (reference sequence). CDR3 length: 16 amino acids. This table comes from immunoSEQ multiplex PCR, and its TCRdb copy is limited to in-frame clones, with some not included. This table has around 1.1 million clones, 77% appearing once. This clonotype originated in a man aged 18-30 years in good health. Some clones in this sample may be carry-over from other donors' samples. Sequencing was done on a sample of memory CD4+ T cells from PBMCs. Specified subset: CD45RA-negative fraction. The chain recombines TRBV15 with TRBJ2-7; 9 bases are shared with TRBD2. CDR3 residues: CATSRDLREGSYEQYF. For the CDR3, the DNA is TGTGCCACCAGCAGAGATTTGCGGGAGGGTTCCTACGAGCAGTACTTC. The full variable domain, rest sourced from reference TRBV15 and TRBJ2-7, is DAMVIQNPRYQVTQFGKPVTLSCSQTLNHNVMYWYQQKSSQAPKLLFHYYDKDFNNEADTPDNFQSRRPNTSFCFLDIRSPGLGDTAMYLCATSRDLREGSYEQYFGPGTRLTVT.